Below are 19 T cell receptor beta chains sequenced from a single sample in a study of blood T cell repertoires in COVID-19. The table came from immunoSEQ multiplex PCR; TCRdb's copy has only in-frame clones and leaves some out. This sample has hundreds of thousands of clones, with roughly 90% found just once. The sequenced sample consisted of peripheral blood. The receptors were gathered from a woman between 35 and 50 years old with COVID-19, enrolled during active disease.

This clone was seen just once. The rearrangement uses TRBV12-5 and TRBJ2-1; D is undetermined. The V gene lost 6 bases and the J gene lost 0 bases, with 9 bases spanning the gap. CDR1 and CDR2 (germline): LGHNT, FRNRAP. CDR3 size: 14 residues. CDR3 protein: CASGGESSYNEQFF. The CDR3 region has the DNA TGTGCTAGTGGCGGAGAGAGCTCCTACAATGAGCAGTTCTTC.

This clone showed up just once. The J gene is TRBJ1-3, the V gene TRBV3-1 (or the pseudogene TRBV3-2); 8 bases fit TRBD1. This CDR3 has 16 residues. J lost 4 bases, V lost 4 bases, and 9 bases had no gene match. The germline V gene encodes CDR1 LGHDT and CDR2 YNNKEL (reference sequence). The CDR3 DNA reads TGTGCCAGCAGCCCCCTTCTGGGGACAGGAGGAAACACCATATATTTT. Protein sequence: CASSPLLGTGGNTIYF.

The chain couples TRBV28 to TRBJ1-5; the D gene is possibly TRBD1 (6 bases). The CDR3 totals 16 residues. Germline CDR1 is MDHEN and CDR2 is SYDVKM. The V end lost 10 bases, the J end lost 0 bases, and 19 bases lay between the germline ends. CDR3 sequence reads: CATIPTTGYSNQPQHF. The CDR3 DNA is TGTGCCACCATCCCAACGACAGGCTATAGCAATCAGCCCCAGCATTTT.

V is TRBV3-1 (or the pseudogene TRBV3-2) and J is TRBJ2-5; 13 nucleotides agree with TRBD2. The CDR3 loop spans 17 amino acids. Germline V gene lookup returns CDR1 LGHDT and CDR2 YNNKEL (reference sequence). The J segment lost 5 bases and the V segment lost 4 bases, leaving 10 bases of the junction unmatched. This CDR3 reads CASSPRTSGGERETQYF. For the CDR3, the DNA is TGTGCCAGCAGCCCCCGGACTAGCGGGGGCGAGCGCGAGACCCAGTACTTC.

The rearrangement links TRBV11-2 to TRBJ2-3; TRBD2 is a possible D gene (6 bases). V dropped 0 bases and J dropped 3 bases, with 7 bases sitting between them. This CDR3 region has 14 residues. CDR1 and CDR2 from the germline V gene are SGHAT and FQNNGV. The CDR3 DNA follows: TGTGCCAGCAGCTTAGAGCGGGGTACAGATACGCAGTATTTT. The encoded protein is CASSLERGTDTQYF.

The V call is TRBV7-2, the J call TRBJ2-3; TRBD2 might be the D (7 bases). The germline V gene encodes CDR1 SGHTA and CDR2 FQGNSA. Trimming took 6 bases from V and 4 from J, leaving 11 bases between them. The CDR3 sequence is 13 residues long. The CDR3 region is CASRWGGADTQYF. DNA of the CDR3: TGTGCCAGCAGGTGGGGGGGCGCAGATACGCAGTATTTT.

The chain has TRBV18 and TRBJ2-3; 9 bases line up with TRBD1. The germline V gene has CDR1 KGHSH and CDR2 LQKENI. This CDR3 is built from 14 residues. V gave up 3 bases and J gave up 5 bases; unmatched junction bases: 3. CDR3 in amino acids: CASSPGTGRDTQYF. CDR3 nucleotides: TGTGCCAGCTCACCCGGGACAGGGAGAGATACGCAGTATTTT.

Here the CDR3 DNA reads TGTGCCAGCAGCTCCGACAGGGGAACTCTTGGCTACACCTTC. Its protein product is CASSSDRGTLGYTF. This rearrangement joins TRBV7-2 to TRBJ1-2, with TRBD1 matching 8 bases. There are 14 residues in the CDR3. Germline loops: CDR1 SGHTA, CDR2 FQGNSA. V shed 4 bases and J 7 bases; nucleotides not matched to a gene: 8.

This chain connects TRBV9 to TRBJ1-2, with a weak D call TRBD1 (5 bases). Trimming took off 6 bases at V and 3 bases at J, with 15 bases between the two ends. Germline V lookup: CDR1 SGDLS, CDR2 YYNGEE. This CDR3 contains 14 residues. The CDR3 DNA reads TGTGCCAGCACCCGGGGGGGAGATGACTATGGCTACACCTTC. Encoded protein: CASTRGGDDYGYTF.

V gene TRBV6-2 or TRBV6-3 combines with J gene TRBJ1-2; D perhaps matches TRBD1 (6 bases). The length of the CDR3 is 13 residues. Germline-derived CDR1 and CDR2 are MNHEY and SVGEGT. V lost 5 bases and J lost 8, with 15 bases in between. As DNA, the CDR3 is TGTGCCAGCAGTGACACCCCGACAGGAGGCTACACCTTC. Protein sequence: CASSDTPTGGYTF.

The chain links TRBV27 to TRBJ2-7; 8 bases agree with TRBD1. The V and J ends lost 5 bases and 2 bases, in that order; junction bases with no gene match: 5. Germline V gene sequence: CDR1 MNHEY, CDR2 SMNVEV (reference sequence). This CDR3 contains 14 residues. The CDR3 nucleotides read TGTGCCAGCAGTCCCTTACAGGGGGCCTACGAGCAGTACTTC. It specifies CASSPLQGAYEQYF.

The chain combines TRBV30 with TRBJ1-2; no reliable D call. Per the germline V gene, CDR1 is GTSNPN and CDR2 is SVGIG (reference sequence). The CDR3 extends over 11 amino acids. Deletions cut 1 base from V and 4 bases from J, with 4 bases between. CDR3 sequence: CAWSALYGYTF. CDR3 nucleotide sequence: TGTGCCTGGAGTGCTCTCTATGGCTACACCTTC.

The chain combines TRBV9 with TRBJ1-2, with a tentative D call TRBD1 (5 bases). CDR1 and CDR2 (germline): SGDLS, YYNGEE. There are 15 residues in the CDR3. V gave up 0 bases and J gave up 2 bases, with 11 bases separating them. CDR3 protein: CASSVERGGNYGYTF. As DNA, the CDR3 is TGTGCCAGCAGCGTAGAGAGGGGAGGGAACTATGGCTACACCTTC.

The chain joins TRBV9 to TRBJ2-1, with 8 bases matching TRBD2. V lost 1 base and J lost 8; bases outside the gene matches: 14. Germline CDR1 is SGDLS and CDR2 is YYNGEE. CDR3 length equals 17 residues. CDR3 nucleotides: TGTGCCAGCAGCGTATCGCTAGCGGGCCGCCTAGATGATGAGCAGTTCTTC. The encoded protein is CASSVSLAGRLDDEQFF.

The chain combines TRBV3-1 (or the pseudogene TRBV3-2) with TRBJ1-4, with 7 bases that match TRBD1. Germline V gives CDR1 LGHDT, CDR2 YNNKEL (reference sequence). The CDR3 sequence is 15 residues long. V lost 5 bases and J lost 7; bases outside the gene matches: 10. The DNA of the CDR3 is TGTGCCAGCAGCGGCACAGGGGCTCGCCTTGAAAAACTGTTTTTT. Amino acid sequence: CASSGTGARLEKLFF.

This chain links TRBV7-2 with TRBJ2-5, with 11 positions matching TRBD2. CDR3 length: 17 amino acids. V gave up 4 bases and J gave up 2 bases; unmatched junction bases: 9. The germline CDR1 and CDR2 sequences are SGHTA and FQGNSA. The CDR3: CASSSGELAGVQETQYF. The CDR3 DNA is TGTGCCAGCAGCTCCGGGGAACTAGCGGGAGTACAAGAGACCCAGTACTTC.

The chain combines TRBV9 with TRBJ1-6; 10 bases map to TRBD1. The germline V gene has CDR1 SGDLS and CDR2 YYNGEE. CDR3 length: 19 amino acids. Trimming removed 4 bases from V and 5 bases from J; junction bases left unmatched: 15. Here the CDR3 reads CASSISLGGQGSNNSPLHF. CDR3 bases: TGTGCCAGCAGCATCTCCCTAGGGGGACAGGGGTCGAATAATTCACCCCTCCACTTT.

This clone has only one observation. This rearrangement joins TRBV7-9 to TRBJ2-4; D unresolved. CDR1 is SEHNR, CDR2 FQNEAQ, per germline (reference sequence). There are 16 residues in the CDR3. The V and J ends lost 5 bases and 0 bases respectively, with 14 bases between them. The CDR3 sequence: CASSDEELLAKNIQYF. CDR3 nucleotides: TGTGCCAGCAGCGACGAGGAGCTACTAGCCAAAAACATTCAGTACTTC.

CDR3 in amino acids: CASSLIDRSGNTEAFF. The CDR3 DNA follows: TGTGCCAGCAGCTTGATAGACCGCTCAGGGAACACTGAAGCTTTCTTT. The chain is built from TRBV5-8 and TRBJ1-1; no clear D gene. The CDR3 is 16 amino acids. V was shortened by 1 base and J by 1 base, with 14 bases between the two germline ends. Germline CDR1 SGHTS, CDR2 YDEGEE.